These 22 T cell receptor beta chains originate from one sample sequenced in a study of blood T cell repertoires in COVID-19. Sequenced by immunoSEQ multiplex PCR; TCRdb stores in-frame clones only, minus some. Of about 170,000 clones listed, about four fifths are singletons. Source material: PBMCs or T cells enriched from blood (not recorded which). The receptors were gathered from a man between 50 and 59 years old who had recovered from COVID-19.

V usage is TRBV5-6 and J usage is TRBJ2-7; 10 positions agree with TRBD1. In germline, CDR1 is SGHDT, CDR2 YYEEEE. V lost 3 bases and J lost 5; bases outside the gene matches: 8. This CDR3 contains 15 residues. The DNA for the CDR3 is TGTGCCAGCAGCTCCTCGGGACAGGGGAGGAACGAGCAGTACTTC. Protein sequence: CASSSSGQGRNEQYF. The variable domain in full, with the rest retrieved from reference TRBV5-6 and TRBJ2-7, is DAGVTQSPTHLIKTRGQQVTLRCSPKSGHDTVSWYQQALGQGPQFIFQYYEEEERQRGNFPDRFSGHQFPNYSSELNVNALLLGDSALYLCASSSSGQGRNEQYFGPGTRLTVT.

The chain uses TRBV28 and TRBJ1-2, with TRBD1 as a possible D gene (6 bases). Trimming stripped 6 bases from V and 2 bases from J, with 16 bases between. The CDR3 totals 15 residues. Germline lookup yields CDR1 MDHEN and CDR2 SYDVKM. The DNA of the CDR3 is TGTGCCAGCAGAAGAGGGGGGGCTGCGAACTATGGCTACACCTTC. Its protein is CASRRGGAANYGYTF.

V and J are TRBV4-3 and TRBJ2-7, with D maybe TRBD1 (6 bases). This CDR3 has 14 amino acids. In germline, CDR1 is LGHNA, CDR2 YSLEER. The V gene lost 0 bases and the J gene lost 3 bases, with 9 bases spanning the gap. CDR3 bases: TGCGCCAGCAGCCAAGAACAGGGTTACTACGAGCAGTACTTC. This gives the protein CASSQEQGYYEQYF.

The CDR3 DNA reads TGTGCCAGCTCACCAAACGGACAGGGGAACACTGAAGCTTTCTTT. Its translation: CASSPNGQGNTEAFF. V usage is TRBV18 and J usage is TRBJ1-1; 8 bases fit TRBD1. The CDR3 runs 15 residues. Germline-derived CDR1 and CDR2 are KGHSH and LQKENI. With V trimmed by 2 bases and J by 1 base, 3 bases remained unmatched.

The V and J genes are TRBV5-6 and TRBJ2-2, with D possibly being TRBD2 (7 bases). This CDR3 is built from 15 residues. V lost 3 bases to trimming and J lost 4 bases, with 13 bases between them. Germline V gives CDR1 SGHDT, CDR2 YYEEEE. CDR3 nucleotides: TGTGCCAGCAGCTGGACGGGGGGCGGCACCGGGGAGCTGTTTTTT. This encodes CASSWTGGGTGELFF.

The genes are TRBV15 and TRBJ1-5, with D unclear. This CDR3 region has 14 residues. Trimming shortened V by 0 bases and J by 6 bases, and 9 bases separated the two germline ends. Germline loops: CDR1 LNHNV, CDR2 YYDKDF (reference sequence). As DNA, the CDR3 is TGTGCCACCAGCAGAGATCGGCGGATTCAGCCCCAGCATTTT. Amino acid sequence: CATSRDRRIQPQHF.

The chain uses TRBV6-5 and TRBJ1-1; no reliable D call. Germline V lookup: CDR1 MNHEY, CDR2 SVGAGI. Trimming shortened V by 7 bases and J by 4 bases, and 13 bases separated the two germline ends. The CDR3 has 13 residues. The CDR3 protein is CASTSPGSTEAFF. CDR3 bases: TGTGCCAGCACCTCGCCGGGTAGCACTGAAGCTTTCTTT.

This clone was counted between two and nine times. V and J are TRBV4-1 and TRBJ1-4, with 10 positions matching TRBD1. Germline-derived CDR1 and CDR2 are MGHRA and YSYEKL. The CDR3 totals 17 residues. After removal of 1 base from V and 10 bases from J, the junction contained 12 bases not matched to a gene. This CDR3 reads CASSQAATMRTGGKLFF. The CDR3 nucleotides read TGCGCCAGCAGCCAAGCAGCGACGATGAGGACAGGGGGAAAACTGTTTTTT.

The chain joins TRBV7-3 to TRBJ2-5, with TRBD2 as a possible D gene (5 bases). The germline V gene has CDR1 SGHTA and CDR2 FQGTGA. The ends were cut back, 2 bases at V and 9 bases at J, with 13 bases in the middle. The CDR3 totals 13 residues. The CDR3 here is CASSLSPSGSQYF. The CDR3 region has the DNA TGTGCCAGCAGCTTATCCCCTTCGGGGTCCCAGTACTTC.

This chain uses TRBV19 with TRBJ2-7; 7 bases line up with TRBD1. The CDR3 loop spans 12 amino acids. Germline V gene sequence: CDR1 LNHDA, CDR2 SQIVND (reference sequence). Losses at the gene ends were 6 bases for V and 8 bases for J; bases not matched to a gene: 7. CDR3 sequence reads: CASSLDRAQQYF. CDR3 nucleotides: TGTGCCAGTAGCCTTGACAGGGCCCAGCAGTACTTC.

The chain combines TRBV2 with TRBJ2-7, with D tentatively TRBD2 (6 bases). V dropped 7 bases and J dropped 3 bases, with 13 bases sitting between them. Per the germline V gene, CDR1 is SNHLY and CDR2 is FYNNEI. The CDR3 spans 13 residues. CDR3 coding DNA: TGTGCCAGCATGGTAGGGACTGACTACGAGCAGTACTTC. Its translation is CASMVGTDYEQYF.

The V call is TRBV11-3, the J call TRBJ2-3, with 7 bases aligning to TRBD2. With V trimmed by 1 base and J by 1 base, 8 bases remained unmatched. This CDR3 region has 17 residues. Germline lookup yields CDR1 SGHNT and CDR2 YENEEA. The CDR3 loop is CASSLAHGGGRTDTQYF. The CDR3 bases are TGTGCCAGCAGCTTAGCACACGGGGGAGGGCGCACAGATACGCAGTATTTT.

The count of this clone is one. The V gene is TRBV7-9, the J gene TRBJ2-7; the match to TRBD1 covers 7 bases. CDR3 length: 15 amino acids. The junction had 10 bases not matched to a gene; V was cut back by 5 bases and J by 3 bases. Per the germline V gene, CDR1 is SEHNR and CDR2 is FQNEAQ (reference sequence). The CDR3 DNA follows: TGTGCCAGCAGCCCGGCAATAGACAGGGTCTACGAGCAGTACTTC. It yields the protein CASSPAIDRVYEQYF.

The rearrangement joins TRBV7-2 to TRBJ1-5; D may be TRBD1 (5 bases). The V and J ends lost 2 bases and 4 bases respectively, with 9 bases between them. This CDR3 contains 14 residues. From germline, CDR1 is SGHTA and CDR2 FQGNSA. As DNA, the CDR3 is TGTGCCAGCAGCTTAAATGCAGGGAATCAGCCCCAGCATTTT. Encoded protein: CASSLNAGNQPQHF. Together with reference TRBV7-2 and TRBJ1-5, the CDR3 gives the full variable domain: GAGVSQSPSNKVTEKGKDVELRCDPISGHTALYWYRQSLGQGLEFLIYFQGNSAPDKSGLPSDRFSAERTGGSVSTLTIQRTQQEDSAVYLCASSLNAGNQPQHFGDGTRLSIL.

This clone was observed once. The gene calls are TRBV28 and TRBJ2-3, with TRBD2 identical over 9 bases. The CDR3 consists of 16 residues. Unmatched junction bases numbered 8, after V lost 3 bases and J lost 4 bases. Germline CDR1 is MDHEN and CDR2 is SYDVKM. The CDR3 loop reads CASSFLGGGAADTQYF. The CDR3 DNA sequence: TGTGCCAGCAGTTTCCTCGGCGGGGGGGCGGCAGATACGCAGTATTTT.

The rearrangement joins TRBV28 to TRBJ1-3, with D perhaps TRBD1 (5 bases). V was cut by 7 bases and J by 2 bases, with 12 bases left in between. CDR1 is MDHEN and CDR2 is SYDVKM in the germline V gene. The CDR3 runs 14 residues. CDR3 residues: CASTVGGTGNTIYF. The CDR3 bases are TGTGCCAGCACCGTGGGGGGGACTGGAAACACCATATATTTT.

This chain joins TRBV18 and TRBJ1-6; D gene ambiguous. In germline, CDR1 is KGHSH, CDR2 LQKENI. There are 15 residues in the CDR3. V lost 5 bases and J 1 base, leaving 9 bases between the germline ends. The CDR3 reads CASSELRSYNSPLHF. The CDR3 DNA is TGTGCCAGCTCAGAACTGCGGTCCTATAATTCACCCCTCCACTTT.

The chain combines TRBV2 with TRBJ1-2; D is uncertain. The length of the CDR3 is 13 residues. V shed 4 bases and J shed 8 bases, with 14 bases lying between them. Germline loops: CDR1 SNHLY, CDR2 FYNNEI. Written as DNA, the CDR3 is TGTGCCAGCAGTGCGGGTATTGATTTGGGCTACACCTTC. Encoded protein: CASSAGIDLGYTF.

The chain recombines TRBV6-5 with TRBJ2-3; 8 positions match TRBD1. This CDR3 has 14 amino acids. Per germline, CDR1 MNHEY and CDR2 SVGAGI. V trimming: 2 bases; J trimming: 6 bases; junction bases outside the gene matches: 4. The CDR3 sequence: CASSYAGGMDTQYF. The CDR3 DNA reads TGTGCCAGCAGTTACGCAGGGGGCATGGATACGCAGTATTTT.

This clone has a handful of counts. The CDR3 spells CASAYRGIRTEAFF. In DNA form, the CDR3 reads TGTGCCAGCGCTTACAGGGGGATTAGGACTGAAGCTTTCTTT. The rearrangement joins TRBV6-5 to TRBJ1-1, with 8 positions matching TRBD1. In germline, CDR1 is MNHEY, CDR2 SVGAGI. V shed 8 bases and J 5 bases; nucleotides not matched to a gene: 10. The CDR3 length is 14 residues.

The J gene is TRBJ2-1, the V gene TRBV6-5; 12 bases map to TRBD2. The CDR3 is made up of 15 amino acids. The germline V gene has CDR1 MNHEY and CDR2 SVGAGI. Germline trimming cut 5 bases from V and 1 base from J; bases unmatched to any gene: 0. This CDR3 is CASSTSGGSYNEQFF. CDR3 nucleotide sequence: TGTGCCAGCAGTACTAGCGGGGGGTCCTACAATGAGCAGTTCTTC.

The chain couples TRBV4-1 to TRBJ1-1; the D gene is possibly TRBD1 (5 bases). The CDR3 contains 21 residues. Germline values: CDR1 MGHRA, CDR2 YSYEKL. V was cut by 0 bases and J by 0 bases, with 26 bases left in between. CDR3 sequence reads: CASSQDPGWGVQGKMNTEAFF. The CDR3 nucleotides read TGCGCCAGCAGCCAAGATCCCGGTTGGGGGGTCCAGGGAAAAATGAACACTGAAGCTTTCTTT.